A single sample is the source of the 21 T cell receptor beta chains below, sequenced in a study of OX40 agonist ivuxolimab in advanced cancers. TCRdb keeps only in-frame clones here, not all; method: immunoSEQ multiplex PCR. Here the sample spans approximately 35,000 clones, less than 85% being singletons. The sequences come from CD4+ or CD8+ T cells sorted from blood, collected in a trial of the OX40 agonist ivuxolimab. Source of these receptors: an adult with an advanced solid tumor such as melanoma, head and neck, liver or kidney cancer.

V gene TRBV14 combines with J gene TRBJ1-2; D is ambiguous. The CDR3 spans 15 residues. Germline CDR1 reads SGHDN; CDR2 reads FVKESK. The V end lost 3 bases, the J end lost 8 bases, and 19 bases lay between the germline ends. The CDR3 sequence is CASSHADSFVQGYTF. The CDR3 DNA reads as TGTGCCAGCAGCCACGCAGACTCTTTCGTCCAGGGCTACACCTTC.

This clone was counted a single time. The chain recombines TRBV19 with TRBJ2-5; 7 bases line up with TRBD1. The end of the DNA fits TRBJ2-7 better, so the J call may be wrong. The CDR3 has 15 amino acids. Per germline, CDR1 LNHDA and CDR2 SQIVND (reference sequence). CDR3 DNA: TGTGCCAGTAGTGCCAACAGGGGTCCACCCTACGAGCAGTACTTC. It is translated as CASSANRGPPYEQYF.

The chain carries TRBV2 and TRBJ2-5, with 8 nucleotides matching TRBD1. V dropped 5 bases and J dropped 4; count of bases not matched to a gene: 3. Germline V lookup: CDR1 SNHLY, CDR2 FYNNEI. The CDR3 is 13 amino acids. CDR3 in amino acids: CASSSDRVETQYF. The DNA for the CDR3 is TGTGCCAGCAGTTCGGACAGGGTAGAGACCCAGTACTTC.

The chain couples TRBV6-1 to TRBJ1-5; D remains unclear. Germline V gene sequence: CDR1 MNHNS, CDR2 SASEGT. CDR3 length: 12 amino acids. V was pared by 2 bases and J by 7 bases, with 6 bases between. CDR3 in amino acids: CASSEQAQPQHF. CDR3 in DNA: TGTGCCAGCAGTGAACAGGCCCAGCCCCAGCATTTT.

The chain uses TRBV6-6 and TRBJ1-3; D unclear. This CDR3 contains 14 residues. Germline V gives CDR1 MNHNY, CDR2 SVGAGI (reference sequence). The V gene lost 7 bases and the J gene lost 0 bases, with 10 bases spanning the gap. In nucleotides, the CDR3 is TGTGCCAGCATCCCGACCGGCTCTGGAAACACCATATATTTT. It encodes CASIPTGSGNTIYF.

V gene TRBV6-5 combines with J gene TRBJ1-1; the D gene is possibly TRBD1 (5 bases). CDR3 size: 14 residues. The germline gives CDR1 MNHEY, CDR2 SVGAGI. V was shortened by 0 bases and J by 7 bases, with 12 bases between the two germline ends. The chain's CDR3 is CASSYSVWDREAFF. CDR3 sequence (DNA): TGTGCCAGCAGTTACTCGGTATGGGACCGTGAAGCTTTCTTT.

This clone was observed many times. At one end the junction does not follow the germline gene, possibly because of a read error. The chain has TRBV7-8 and TRBJ1-2; D not resolved. The CDR3 has 13 residues. Per germline, CDR1 SGHVS and CDR2 FQNEAQ. In DNA form, the CDR3 reads TGTGCAAGCAGCCCCGTGAGGGACTATGGCTACACCTTC. It specifies CASSPVRDYGYTF. The whole variable domain, filled in from reference TRBV7-8 and TRBJ1-2, reads GAGVSQSPRYKVAKRGQDVALRCDPISGHVSLFWYQQALGQGPEFLTYFQNEAQLDKSGLPSDRFFAERPEGSVSTLKIQRTQQEDSAVYLCASSPVRDYGYTFGSGTRLTVV.

This chain links TRBV7-3 with TRBJ1-5; 7 bases map to TRBD1. Unmatched junction bases numbered 5, after V lost 2 bases and J lost 4 bases. Germline CDR1 and CDR2: SGHTA and FQGTGA. This CDR3 contains 15 residues. This CDR3 reads CASSLLGGYNQPQHF. CDR3 bases: TGTGCCAGCAGCTTATTAGGGGGCTATAATCAGCCCCAGCATTTT.

Only one count was recorded for this clone. This sequence joins TRBV6-6 and TRBJ2-7; D is possibly TRBD2 (7 bases). The CDR3 contains 13 residues. The V gene's germline CDR1 is MNHNY and CDR2 SVGAGI (reference sequence). The V end was cut by 2 bases, the J end by 6 bases, with 11 bases between. CDR3 sequence: CASSYGGAAEQYV. CDR3 DNA: TGTGCCAGCAGTTACGGGGGGGCGGCCGAGCAGTACGTC.

The V gene is TRBV5-1, the J gene TRBJ2-7, with 7 bases fitting TRBD1. Losses at the gene ends were 3 bases for V and 11 bases for J; bases not matched to a gene: 17. CDR3 size: 15 residues. Germline assignment: CDR1 SGHRS and CDR2 YFSETQ. The chain's CDR3 is CASSSEPSTGWLEYF. CDR3 bases: TGCGCCAGCAGCTCCGAACCTTCGACAGGGTGGTTGGAGTACTTC.

The genes are TRBV27 and TRBJ2-1; 8 nucleotides match TRBD1. The CDR3 has 14 amino acids. The germline CDR1 and CDR2 sequences are MNHEY and SMNVEV (reference sequence). The junction had 6 bases not matched to a gene; V was cut back by 7 bases and J by 4 bases. DNA for the CDR3: TGTGCCAGCAATCGACAGGGGTTTTACAATGAGCAGTTCTTC. Its protein is CASNRQGFYNEQFF.

The genes are TRBV5-1 and TRBJ1-2; a weak D match, TRBD1 (5 bases). This CDR3 comprises 14 residues. Per germline, CDR1 SGHRS and CDR2 YFSETQ. V was trimmed by 0 bases and J by 6 bases, leaving 12 bases between them. CDR3 amino acids: CASSLATGVHGYTF. The CDR3 coding sequence is TGCGCCAGCAGCTTGGCCACGGGGGTGCATGGCTACACCTTC.

The CDR3 DNA reads TGTGCCAGCAGCCCAACAGGGGCTTCTTTAGATACGCAGTATTTT. Amino acid sequence: CASSPTGASLDTQYF. V gene TRBV7-3 combines with J gene TRBJ2-3, with TRBD1 matching over 7 bases. The junction had 10 bases not matched to a gene; V was cut back by 5 bases and J by 5 bases. The germline V gene encodes CDR1 SGHTA and CDR2 FQGTGA. The CDR3 consists of 15 residues. Looking up the rest from reference TRBV7-3 and TRBJ2-3 gives the full variable domain: GAGVSQTPSNKVTEKGKYVELRCDPISGHTALYWYRQSLGQGPEFLIYFQGTGAADDSGLPNDRFFAVRPEGSVSTLKIQRTERGDSAVYLCASSPTGASLDTQYFGPGTRLTVL.

This clone was seen only a few times. The CDR3 spells CASSRVSNTEAFF. CDR3 bases: TGTGCCAGCAGCAGGGTTTCGAACACTGAAGCTTTCTTT. The gene calls are TRBV9 and TRBJ1-1; D is undetermined. The CDR3 is 13 amino acids. Trimming pared 4 bases from V and 1 base from J, leaving 8 bases between. The germline V gene has CDR1 SGDLS and CDR2 YYNGEE.

V gene TRBV10-1 combines with J gene TRBJ1-1, with D tentatively TRBD1 (5 bases). V was clipped by 2 bases and J by 6 bases, with 10 bases between them. CDR1 WNHNN and CDR2 SYGVQD come from the germline V gene (reference sequence). This CDR3 comprises 13 residues. For the CDR3, the DNA is TGCGCCAGCAGTGAGGGCAGGGCTGCTGAAGCTTTCTTT. It is translated as CASSEGRAAEAFF.

The chain uses TRBV28 and TRBJ1-5; D perhaps matches TRBD1 (6 bases). The CDR3 consists of 16 residues. CDR1 is MDHEN, CDR2 SYDVKM, per germline. V was cut by 5 bases and J by 7 bases, with 21 bases left in between. The CDR3, as DNA: TGTGCCAGCAGTCCTTTTACTGGGGGCTTACGGCAGCCCCAGCATTTT. It specifies CASSPFTGGLRQPQHF. Filled out from reference TRBV28 and TRBJ1-5, the complete variable domain reads DVKVTQSSRYLVKRTGEKVFLECVQDMDHENMFWYRQDPGLGLRLIYFSYDVKMKEKGDIPEGYSVSREKKERFSLILESASTNQTSMYLCASSPFTGGLRQPQHFGDGTRLSIL.

This chain uses TRBV6-5 with TRBJ2-7; TRBD1 aligns across 9 bases. J lost 2 bases, V lost 6 bases, and 5 bases had no gene match. The CDR3 is 14 amino acids. Germline V CDR1 and CDR2: MNHEY, SVGAGI. The CDR3 region is CASRPGQGTYEQYV. Here the CDR3 DNA reads TGTGCCAGCAGACCCGGACAGGGGACCTACGAGCAGTACGTC.

This clone was counted between two and nine times. The rearrangement joins TRBV6-1 to TRBJ1-5; D is undetermined. V lost 0 bases to trimming and J lost 10 bases, with 10 bases between them. This CDR3 has 13 residues. Germline V lookup: CDR1 MNHNS, CDR2 SASEGT. CDR3: CASSEAMGYPQHF. The DNA of the CDR3 is TGTGCCAGCAGTGAAGCGATGGGATACCCCCAGCATTTT.

With regard to this clone: An end of the junction differs from the germline gene, which may be a read error. The sample carries other DNA sequences with the same CDR3. The genes are TRBV2 and TRBJ1-6, with 8 nucleotides matching TRBD1. This CDR3 has 15 residues. Germline CDR1 and CDR2: SNHLY and FYNNEI. The CDR3 loop reads CASNIQGVDNSPLHF. The CDR3 nucleotides are TGTGCCAGTAACATACAGGGGGTGGATAATTCACCTCTCCACTTT.

The chain recombines TRBV2 with TRBJ1-1, with 8 positions matching TRBD1. The CDR3 spans 15 residues. Germline assignment: CDR1 SNHLY and CDR2 FYNNEI. The V gene end was trimmed by 8 bases and the J gene end by 1 base; junction bases not matched to a gene: 9. CDR3 nucleotides: TGTGCCAGCCTTGTAAGGGGGACAGGGAACACTGAAGCTTTCTTT. Translated: CASLVRGTGNTEAFF. Full variable domain (missing parts from reference TRBV2 and TRBJ1-1): EPEVTQTPSHQVTQMGQEVILRCVPISNHLYFYWYRQILGQKVEFLVSFYNNEISEKSEIFDDQFSVERPDGSNFTLKIRSTKLEDSAMYFCASLVRGTGNTEAFFGQGTRLTVV.

The V gene is TRBV5-1, the J gene TRBJ2-1; D possibly corresponds to TRBD2 (6 bases). CDR3 size: 15 residues. CDR1 is SGHRS, CDR2 YFSETQ, per germline. The ends were cut back, 4 bases at V and 7 bases at J, with 18 bases in the middle. Written as DNA, the CDR3 is TGCGCCAGCAGCCCCGTGGGGAGGAAGGCTAATGAGCAGTTCTTC. Translated: CASSPVGRKANEQFF. The complete variable domain, with remaining parts taken from reference TRBV5-1 and TRBJ2-1, reads KAGVTQTPRYLIKTRGQQVTLSCSPISGHRSVSWYQQTPGQGLQFLFEYFSETQRNKGNFPGRFSGRQFSNSRSEMNVSTLELGDSALYLCASSPVGRKANEQFFGPGTRLTVL.